The rows below give T cell receptor beta chains drawn from one sample of a study of Ad26.COV2.S vaccination and SARS-CoV-2 variants. Here immunoSEQ multiplex PCR was the method, and the copy in TCRdb shows in-frame clones only, minus some. The data contain 350,000 to 450,000 clones, 80% to 90% of them singletons. Sequenced here: peripheral blood, sampled in a trial of Ad26.COV2.S vaccine versus placebo. Every receptor here comes from a person between 18 and 65 years old who received the Ad26.COV2.S COVID-19 vaccine or a placebo. CDR3s include the opening cysteine and the closing phenylalanine or tryptophan. D genes are given only for firm matches. Clone size is not always given. Where it is, it says once, few, many or a class for expanded clones.

V gene	D gene	J gene	clone size	CDR3 DNA	CDR3 protein
TRBV9	NA	TRBJ1-1	few	TGTGCCAGCAGCGTAGAATGGAACACTGAAGCTTTCTTT	CASSVEWNTEAFF
TRBV2	TRBD2	TRBJ2-2	NA	TGTGCCAGTCGGGGGGTGTCCGGGGAGCTGTTTTTT	CASRGVSGELFF
TRBV6-6	TRBD1	TRBJ1-1	NA	TGTGCCAGCAGTTACTCCGGGACAGGGAACACTGAAGCTTTCTTT	CASSYSGTGNTEAFF
TRBV18	TRBD1	TRBJ2-3	NA	TGTGCCAGCTCATCGGACAGGACTAGCACAGATACGCAGTATTTT	CASSSDRTSTDTQYF
TRBV28	TRBD1	TRBJ1-5	NA	TGTGCCAGTGGGGACAGGGTAGTTTCGCCCCAGCATTTT	CASGDRVVSPQHF
TRBV27	NA	TRBJ2-1	NA	TGTGCCAGCAGTTTGGGCAGGGGATACAATGAGCAGTTCTTC	CASSLGRGYNEQFF
TRBV9	NA	TRBJ2-4	NA	TGTGCCAGCAGCCGTAGTGGGGACAACATTCAGTACTTC	CASSRSGDNIQYF
TRBV5-4	TRBD2	TRBJ2-5	NA	TGTGCCAGCAGCTTACGCCTAGCGGGAGTGGAGACCCAGTACTTC	CASSLRLAGVETQYF
TRBV6-5	NA	TRBJ2-3	NA	TGTGCCAGCAGTTACAGGGGGGATACGCAGTATTTT	CASSYRGDTQYF
TRBV7-2	TRBD1	TRBJ2-1	NA	TGTGCCAGCAGCTTCAGAAGAGACAGGGTGTACAATGAGCAGTTCTTC	CASSFRRDRVYNEQFF
TRBV27	TRBD1	TRBJ2-7	NA	TGTGCCAGCAGTTTCCCGGACAGGACCTACGAGCAGTACTTC	CASSFPDRTYEQYF
TRBV9	TRBD1	TRBJ2-7	NA	TGTGCCAGCAGCGCGACGGGACAGGTGCCTTCCGAGCAGTACTTC	CASSATGQVPSEQYF
TRBV30	TRBD1	TRBJ2-7	NA	TGTGCCTGGAGGGAGGACAGGGCCTTATACGAGCAGTACTTC	CAWREDRALYEQYF
TRBV2	NA	TRBJ1-1	NA	TGTGCCAGCAGTGTTTATAAGAACACTGAAGCTTTCTTT	CASSVYKNTEAFF
TRBV6-2/TRBV6-3	TRBD2	TRBJ2-2	NA	TGTGCCAGCAGTTGGGGACTAGCGGGAGGGCCTGGTAAGGGGGAGCTGTTTTTT	CASSWGLAGGPGKGELFF
TRBV28	TRBD1	TRBJ2-7	NA	TGTGCCAGCAGCCCTACAGGGGGCAGCTACGAGCAGTACTTC	CASSPTGGSYEQYF
TRBV28	NA	TRBJ1-5	NA	TGTGCCAGCAGTGGAGGAAAGGGCAATCAGCCCCAGCATTTT	CASSGGKGNQPQHF
TRBV10-3	NA	TRBJ1-2	NA	TGCGCCATCAGTGGAGCAGATAACTATGGCTACACCTTC	CAISGADNYGYTF
TRBV3-1/TRBV3-2	TRBD1	TRBJ2-5	NA	TGTGCCAGCAGCCAGCGGACAGGGCGACAAGAGACCCAGTACTTC	CASSQRTGRQETQYF
TRBV18	NA	TRBJ2-2	NA	TGTGCCAGCCGTGGGACTCCGGGATCGACCGGGGAGCTGTTTTTT	CASRGTPGSTGELFF
TRBV2	NA	TRBJ2-7	NA	TGTGCCAGCAGCTCGCCCACTCAGGGTGCCTACGAGCAGTACTTC	CASSSPTQGAYEQYF
TRBV5-1	NA	TRBJ2-2	NA	TGCGCCAGCACCCACAAAAGCGGACCTACCGGGGAGCTGTTTTTT	CASTHKSGPTGELFF
TRBV20-1	NA	TRBJ2-5	NA	TGCAGTGCACAGGGGGGGGAGACCCAGTACTTC	CSAQGGETQYF
TRBV7-2	NA	TRBJ2-3	NA	TGTGCCAGCAGCTTGGCTTCCACAGATACGCAGTATTTT	CASSLASTDTQYF